These 19 T cell receptor beta chains were sequenced from one sample in a study of blood T cell repertoires in COVID-19. Repertoires were generated with immunoSEQ multiplex PCR, while TCRdb's copy carries only in-frame clones and drops some. Of roughly 180,000 clones listed, more than 80% were seen once; the top ten hold 9.5% to 11%. Sequenced input: peripheral blood. The receptors derive from a woman aged 40 to 49 with COVID-19, enrolled during active disease.

The genes are TRBV7-2 and TRBJ2-4; D not resolved. The germline V gene has CDR1 SGHTA and CDR2 FQGNSA. The CDR3 length is 14 residues. The V end lost 3 bases, the J end lost 8 bases, and 14 bases lay between the germline ends. This CDR3 reads CASSFGSTDYIQYF. CDR3 nucleotides: TGTGCCAGCAGCTTCGGGTCGACGGATTACATTCAGTACTTC.

The chain employs TRBV28 and TRBJ1-5, with D unclear. This CDR3 is built from 11 residues. Germline-derived CDR1 and CDR2 are MDHEN and SYDVKM. Trimming stripped 6 bases from V and 4 bases from J, with 4 bases between. CDR3 sequence: CASRANQPQHF. CDR3 coding DNA: TGTGCCAGCAGGGCAAATCAGCCCCAGCATTTT.

J is TRBJ1-1 and V is TRBV6-5; D perhaps matches TRBD1 (6 bases). The germline V and J ends were trimmed by 7 bases and 1 base, with 13 bases remaining between them. CDR1 is MNHEY and CDR2 is SVGAGI in the germline V gene. This CDR3 comprises 14 residues. CDR3 nucleotide sequence: TGTGCCAGCAACCGACAGGAGAAGAACACTGAAGCTTTCTTT. It yields the protein CASNRQEKNTEAFF.

The chain employs TRBV5-1 and TRBJ2-7; weak D call: TRBD1 (7 bases). Germline-derived CDR1 and CDR2 are SGHRS and YFSETQ. Trimming removed 2 bases from V and 3 bases from J, with 15 bases in between. This CDR3 has 15 residues. CDR3 DNA sequence: TGCGCCAGCAGCTTCGGTCAGGGGGGCATCTACGAGCAGTACTTC. Amino acids: CASSFGQGGIYEQYF.

The chain has TRBV29-1 and TRBJ1-1; 11 bases align to TRBD1. After removal of 7 bases from V and 4 bases from J, the junction contained 8 bases not matched to a gene. Germline loops: CDR1 SQVTM, CDR2 ANQGSEA. The CDR3 contains 14 residues. The CDR3 loop reads CSALTGTGGTEAFF. CDR3 DNA sequence: TGCAGCGCCCTAACCGGGACAGGGGGCACTGAAGCTTTCTTT.

This rearrangement joins TRBV5-6 to TRBJ2-5; the D gene is possibly TRBD2 (6 bases). The CDR3 consists of 15 residues. The ends were cut back, 1 base at V and 8 bases at J, with 18 bases in the middle. Germline V lookup: CDR1 SGHDT, CDR2 YYEEEE. CDR3 residues: CASSLPTSWVGTQYF. CDR3 DNA sequence: TGTGCCAGCAGCTTGCCCACTAGCTGGGTGGGTACCCAGTACTTC.

The chain recombines TRBV25-1 with TRBJ2-5; TRBD1 is a possible D gene (6 bases). This CDR3 comprises 14 residues. Trimming took 6 bases from V and 2 from J, leaving 13 bases between them. In germline, CDR1 is MGHDK, CDR2 SYGVNS. The CDR3 sequence: CASRQGLVQETQYF. CDR3 DNA: TGTGCCAGCAGACAGGGTTTGGTACAAGAGACCCAGTACTTC.

This clone was detected only once. The chain recombines TRBV9 with TRBJ2-2, with a possible D match to TRBD2 (7 bases). Germline V gene sequence: CDR1 SGDLS, CDR2 YYNGEE. The CDR3 is 16 amino acids. Trimming shortened V by 1 base and J by 2 bases, and 12 bases separated the two germline ends. The CDR3 reads CASSVIGGVNTGELFF. The CDR3 region has the DNA TGTGCCAGCAGCGTAATAGGGGGGGTTAACACCGGGGAGCTGTTTTTT.

The V call is TRBV28, the J call TRBJ1-1; weak D call: TRBD1 (5 bases). This CDR3 contains 15 residues. The V end was cut by 5 bases, the J end by 1 base, with 14 bases between. Germline CDR1 is MDHEN and CDR2 is SYDVKM. The CDR3 DNA follows: TGTGCCAGCAGTGCAGAAGGGAGGGGGAACACTGAAGCTTTCTTT. This translates into CASSAEGRGNTEAFF.

J is TRBJ1-1 and V is TRBV4-1; 8 bases line up with TRBD1. Per the germline V gene, CDR1 is MGHRA and CDR2 is YSYEKL. CDR3 length equals 14 residues. J gave up 4 bases and V 3 bases, and 4 bases lay outside the gene matches. CDR3 sequence (DNA): TGCGCCAGCAGCCAGGATACAGGGGGCACTGAAGCTTTCTTT. Its translation is CASSQDTGGTEAFF.

The chain has TRBV7-9 and TRBJ2-6; 11 nucleotides agree with TRBD1. The germline V gene encodes CDR1 SEHNR and CDR2 FQNEAQ (reference sequence). The CDR3 has 17 residues. V was pared by 4 bases and J by 4 bases, with 6 bases of the junction left unmatched. The CDR3 nucleotides are TGTGCCAGCAGCTCCAGGACAGGGGGCTCGGGGGCCAACGTCCTGACTTTC. It yields the protein CASSSRTGGSGANVLTF.

The V gene is TRBV28, the J gene TRBJ2-1; D perhaps matches TRBD2 (6 bases). Trimming took off 8 bases at V and 2 bases at J, with 16 bases between the two ends. CDR1 and CDR2 (germline): MDHEN, SYDVKM. This CDR3 region has 15 residues. The CDR3 sequence: CASGGISAPYNEQFF. DNA for the CDR3: TGTGCCAGCGGGGGGATCTCAGCCCCCTACAATGAGCAGTTCTTC.

The chain recombines TRBV28 with TRBJ2-5; 9 nucleotides agree with TRBD1. V lost 8 bases to trimming and J lost 2 bases; unmatched junction nucleotides: 6. In germline, CDR1 is MDHEN, CDR2 SYDVKM. The length of the CDR3 is 14 residues. CDR3 amino acids: CASGDRAAQETQYF. In DNA, the CDR3 is TGTGCCAGCGGGGACAGGGCGGCTCAAGAGACCCAGTACTTC.

This clone turned up a few times. The V call is TRBV19, the J call TRBJ1-1, with TRBD1 as a possible D gene (5 bases). The V end was cut by 4 bases, the J end by 5 bases, with 14 bases between. This CDR3 has 14 amino acids. Germline V lookup: CDR1 LNHDA, CDR2 SQIVND (reference sequence). CDR3 DNA sequence: TGTGCCAGTAGTACTAGAACGGGGGTTACTGAAGCTTTCTTT. The encoded protein is CASSTRTGVTEAFF.

This rearrangement joins TRBV6-1 to TRBJ2-7, with 7 bases matching TRBD1. The CDR3 extends over 19 amino acids. Germline V lookup: CDR1 MNHNS, CDR2 SASEGT. The V and J ends lost 4 bases and 0 bases, in that order; junction bases with no gene match: 18. The DNA for the CDR3 is TGTGCCAGCAGTGTGCCATTAACAGGGGCCGAACTACCCTCCTACGAGCAGTACGTC. Amino acid sequence: CASSVPLTGAELPSYEQYV.

The chain joins TRBV5-4 to TRBJ1-1, with 9 bases fitting TRBD1. There are 13 residues in the CDR3. With V trimmed by 3 bases and J by 11 bases, 8 bases remained unmatched. Per the germline V gene, CDR1 is SGHNT and CDR2 is YYREEE (reference sequence). CDR3 protein: CASSWRGQGEAFF. The CDR3 DNA reads as TGTGCCAGCAGCTGGAGGGGACAGGGTGAGGCTTTCTTT.

V is TRBV21-1 and J is TRBJ2-7; TRBD2 is the table's D call, not checked against the DNA. TRBV21-1 is marked as a pseudogene. The CDR3 contains 12 residues. The CDR3 reads CASSPPFYEQYF. The CDR3, as DNA: TGTGCCAGCAGCCCCCCCTTCTACGAGCAGTACTTC.

This sequence joins TRBV2 and TRBJ2-1; D may be TRBD2 (6 bases). V shed 4 bases and J shed 2 bases, with 12 bases lying between them. The CDR3 has 15 amino acids. CDR1 is SNHLY, CDR2 FYNNEI, per germline. CDR3: CASSVYGGTYNEQFF. In nucleotides, the CDR3 is TGTGCCAGCAGTGTTTACGGGGGAACCTACAATGAGCAGTTCTTC.

The gene calls are TRBV3-1 (or the pseudogene TRBV3-2) and TRBJ2-5; tentative D call: TRBD1 (6 bases). Deletions cut 0 bases from V and 5 bases from J, with 13 bases between. The germline CDR1 and CDR2 sequences are LGHDT and YNNKEL (reference sequence). This CDR3 region has 15 residues. The CDR3 DNA is TGTGCCAGCAGCCAAGATTGGGGGCTCAGGGAGACCCAGTACTTC. Translation gives CASSQDWGLRETQYF.